This T cell receptor (beta chain) was retrieved from a study of brain T cells in children with intractable seizures. Study observations and caveats: Absence of clones before surgery may stem from lower sequencing depth. HCMV serostatus was not known, and viral specificity came from CDR3 similarity only.

Using immunoSEQ multiplex PCR, the repertoire was profiled, and TCRdb retains in-frame clones only, with some absent. The sample holds approximately 60,000 clones, 90% to 96% seen once. Points on this clone: The antigen remains unidentified.

V was trimmed by 4 bases and J by 8 bases, leaving 14 bases between them. CDR3 length: 13 amino acids. Germline values: CDR1 MGHRA, CDR2 YSYEKL. The sample consisted of peripheral blood, taken at surgery. This sequence originates from a boy under three years old with focal cortical dysplasia and intractable seizures. V is TRBV4-1 and J is TRBJ1-2; tentative D call: TRBD1 (5 bases). Written as DNA, the CDR3 is TGCGCCAGCAGCCTGCCAGGGCCGCAAGGCTACACCTTC. Translation: CASSLPGPQGYTF.